These 19 T cell receptor beta chains were sequenced from one sample in a study of control samples from healthy donors and cancer patients. Only in-frame clones appear in the TCRdb table, and some are missing; sequencing was by immunoSEQ multiplex PCR. Of fewer than 250,000 clones in the sample, roughly nine tenths were seen once. The sequenced material came from blood. The receptors were gathered from a man aged 25-45 years in good health.

This sequence joins TRBV27 and TRBJ1-6; D perhaps matches TRBD1 (5 bases). V shed 3 bases and J shed 6 bases, with 12 bases lying between them. Germline V gene data show CDR1 as MNHEY and CDR2 as SMNVEV (reference sequence). This CDR3 is 15 amino acids long. The DNA for the CDR3 is TGTGCCAGCAGTTTTTGGGCCCAGGGTAATTCACCCCTCCACTTT. This sequence encodes CASSFWAQGNSPLHF.

The chain carries TRBV27 and TRBJ2-1, with 9 positions matching TRBD2. The V gene's germline CDR1 is MNHEY and CDR2 SMNVEV (reference sequence). Losses at the gene ends were 4 bases for V and 8 bases for J; bases not matched to a gene: 6. There are 14 residues in the CDR3. The CDR3 coding sequence is TGTGCCAGCAGTTCCTCTAGCGGGGCCCATGAGCAGTTCTTC. Translation: CASSSSSGAHEQFF.

This rearrangement joins TRBV11-2 to TRBJ2-1; D is ambiguous. The germline CDR1 and CDR2 sequences are SGHAT and FQNNGV. V shed 5 bases and J shed 0 bases, with 11 bases lying between them. The CDR3 length is 15 residues. For the CDR3, the DNA is TGTGCCAGCAGCCAAATTACAAGCTCCTACAATGAGCAGTTCTTC. Translated: CASSQITSSYNEQFF.

The V call is TRBV7-9, the J call TRBJ1-2, with 10 bases fitting TRBD1. CDR3 length equals 13 residues. Germline CDR1 and CDR2: SEHNR and FQNEAQ (reference sequence). Unmatched junction bases numbered 7, after V lost 6 bases and J lost 9 bases. The CDR3 spells CASSPGQGGRYTF. In nucleotides, the CDR3 is TGTGCCAGCAGTCCAGGACAGGGGGGACGCTACACCTTC. The full variable domain, in which reference TRBV7-9 and TRBJ1-2 provide the parts outside the CDR3, is DTGVSQNPRHKITKRGQNVTFRCDPISEHNRLYWYRQTLGQGPEFLTYFQNEAQLEKSRLLSDRFSAERPKGSFSTLEIQRTEQGDSAMYLCASSPGQGGRYTFGSGTRLTVV.

The chain has TRBV11-3 and TRBJ2-2; tentatively, D is TRBD1 (5 bases). Trimming took off 4 bases at V and 3 bases at J, with 12 bases between the two ends. The CDR3 loop spans 15 amino acids. Germline V gene data show CDR1 as SGHNT and CDR2 as YENEEA. CDR3 sequence reads: CASSYTGSDTGELFF. CDR3 DNA: TGTGCCAGCAGCTATACAGGATCGGACACCGGGGAGCTGTTTTTT.

Here the CDR3 reads CASRGDKSPSNQPQHF. The CDR3 DNA sequence: TGTGCCAGCAGGGGGGACAAGTCCCCTAGCAATCAGCCCCAGCATTTT. The J gene is TRBJ1-5, the V gene TRBV2, with TRBD1 as a possible D gene (6 bases). CDR3 length: 16 amino acids. Germline CDR1 SNHLY, CDR2 FYNNEI. V was shortened by 6 bases and J by 0 bases, with 15 bases between the two germline ends.

The chain carries TRBV5-5 and TRBJ2-2; weak D call: TRBD1 (5 bases). The length of the CDR3 is 14 residues. The ends were cut back, 5 bases at V and 8 bases at J, with 16 bases in the middle. Germline CDR1 and CDR2: SGHKS and YYEKEE (reference sequence). The chain's CDR3 is CASRYGHSKGELFF. The CDR3, as DNA: TGTGCCAGCAGATATGGACATAGTAAGGGGGAGCTGTTTTTT.

Notes on this clone: The same CDR3 also results from other DNA sequences found in this sample. V is TRBV12-3 or TRBV12-4 and J is TRBJ1-5; D is unresolved. The V end lost 4 bases, the J end lost 2 bases, and 3 bases lay between the germline ends. The CDR3 length is 12 residues. This CDR3 reads CASSSGNQPQHF. CDR3 sequence (DNA): TGTGCCAGCAGTTCTGGCAATCAGCCCCAGCATTTT.

The genes are TRBV4-1 and TRBJ1-5; no definite D call. Per the germline V gene, CDR1 is MGHRA and CDR2 is YSYEKL. V was pared by 6 bases and J by 0 bases, with 24 bases between. CDR3 length: 19 amino acids. The CDR3 loop is CASSRYSPGGGDSNQPQHF. In DNA, the CDR3 is TGCGCCAGCAGTCGATACTCTCCAGGCGGAGGAGATAGCAATCAGCCCCAGCATTTT.

V and J are TRBV4-2 and TRBJ2-3; 9 bases are a match to TRBD2. J gave up 9 bases and V 3 bases, and 13 bases lay outside the gene matches. Germline assignment: CDR1 LGHNA and CDR2 YNFKEQ. There are 16 residues in the CDR3. CDR3 in amino acids: CASSQAPLAGPVTQYF. CDR3 sequence (DNA): TGTGCCAGCAGCCAGGCACCCCTAGCGGGGCCGGTGACGCAGTATTTT.

The V gene is TRBV27, the J gene TRBJ2-7; a possible D gene is TRBD2 (5 bases). The germline gives CDR1 MNHEY, CDR2 SMNVEV (reference sequence). V was clipped by 4 bases and J by 0 bases, with 13 bases between them. The CDR3 loop spans 15 amino acids. The CDR3: CASSSWSGSSYEQYF. Here the CDR3 DNA reads TGTGCCAGCAGTTCCTGGTCGGGGAGCTCCTACGAGCAGTACTTC.

The chain uses TRBV15 and TRBJ1-2; D gene ambiguous. Germline CDR1 LNHNV, CDR2 YYDKDF (reference sequence). V shed 0 bases and J shed 2 bases, with 7 bases lying between them. The length of the CDR3 is 14 residues. The CDR3: CATSRDYGNYGYTF. CDR3 nucleotides: TGTGCCACCAGCAGAGATTACGGAAACTATGGCTACACCTTC. Together with reference TRBV15 and TRBJ1-2, the CDR3 gives the full variable domain: DAMVIQNPRYQVTQFGKPVTLSCSQTLNHNVMYWYQQKSSQAPKLLFHYYDKDFNNEADTPDNFQSRRPNTSFCFLDIRSPGLGDTAMYLCATSRDYGNYGYTFGSGTRLTVV.

The chain recombines TRBV25-1 with TRBJ2-1, with D unresolved. The germline CDR1 and CDR2 sequences are MGHDK and SYGVNS. The CDR3 runs 18 residues. V was cut by 0 bases and J by 0 bases, with 15 bases left in between. The CDR3 DNA reads TGTGCCAGCAGTGAATATATAAGACACTCAACCTCCTACAATGAGCAGTTCTTC. Its translation: CASSEYIRHSTSYNEQFF.

The CDR3 reads CASRSSGGAGFTQYF. The DNA of the CDR3 is TGTGCCAGCAGGAGCAGCGGGGGGGCAGGGTTTACGCAGTATTTT. The rearrangement uses TRBV6-6 and TRBJ2-3; TRBD2 aligns across 10 bases. This CDR3 has 15 residues. CDR1 is MNHNY and CDR2 is SVGAGI in the germline V gene (reference sequence). J was trimmed by 8 bases and V by 6 bases; bases with no gene match: 11.

V gene TRBV6-2 or TRBV6-3 combines with J gene TRBJ2-3, with TRBD2 identical over 11 bases. The length of the CDR3 is 17 residues. Germline-derived CDR1 and CDR2 are MNHEY and SVGEGT. V shed 2 bases and J 2 bases; nucleotides not matched to a gene: 6. CDR3 residues: CASSYPTSGGFTDTQYF. DNA of the CDR3: TGTGCCAGCAGTTACCCCACTAGCGGGGGTTTCACAGATACGCAGTATTTT.

The rearrangement uses TRBV2 and TRBJ2-2; 9 bases map to TRBD1. Germline CDR1 SNHLY, CDR2 FYNNEI. The CDR3 has 15 residues. The J segment lost 1 base and the V segment lost 7 bases, leaving 4 bases of the junction unmatched. The CDR3 coding sequence is TGTGCCAGCACCGACAGGGGGGAGAACACCGGGGAGCTGTTTTTT. It encodes CASTDRGENTGELFF.

The V call is TRBV18, the J call TRBJ2-2; TRBD1 matches 9 bases. Germline loops: CDR1 KGHSH, CDR2 LQKENI. The CDR3 is 16 amino acids. Trimming cost V 0 bases and J 5 bases; bases outside gene matches: 4. CDR3 region: CASSPPQGALTGELFF. In DNA, the CDR3 is TGTGCCAGCTCACCACCACAGGGGGCGCTTACCGGGGAGCTGTTTTTT.

The CDR3 loop is CASRDLLTPWAQYF. The CDR3 DNA reads TGCGCCAGCAGGGACCTGTTAACACCCTGGGCCCAGTACTTC. The chain recombines TRBV5-1 with TRBJ2-5, with no clear D. The V end lost 5 bases, the J end lost 9 bases, and 20 bases lay between the germline ends. The CDR3 sequence is 14 residues long. Germline lookup yields CDR1 SGHRS and CDR2 YFSETQ.

The gene calls are TRBV5-1 and TRBJ1-2; D is undetermined. This CDR3 has 16 residues. Germline V gives CDR1 SGHRS, CDR2 YFSETQ. Trimming pared 0 bases from V and 0 bases from J, leaving 12 bases between. This CDR3 is CASSLDGPNPNYGYTF. The CDR3 DNA reads as TGCGCCAGCAGCTTGGATGGCCCAAATCCTAACTATGGCTACACCTTC.